The entry below describes one TCR beta chain. TCRdb redid the calling of the 5' RACE reads with MiXCR, one entry per CDR3 protein. The repertoire consists of a few hundred thousand distinct CDR3 sequences, with 9% to 15% occurring once and the leading ten covering roughly 7%. This CDR3 has 13 amino acids. The ends were cut back, 3 bases at V and 6 bases at J, with 9 bases in the middle. The germline CDR1 and CDR2 sequences are SGHTA and FQGNSA. This sample is drawn from a study of identical twins. This sample was shared with a second study, whose subject was yellow fever vaccine responses in identical twins.

The chain employs TRBV7-2 and TRBJ2-1, with D hard to call. The sequence derives from a woman under 30 in good health. Material: CD8+ T cells sorted from blood. The CDR3 protein is CASSFSGANEQFF. As DNA, the CDR3 is TGTGCCAGCAGCTTCTCAGGCGCCAATGAGCAGTTCTTC.